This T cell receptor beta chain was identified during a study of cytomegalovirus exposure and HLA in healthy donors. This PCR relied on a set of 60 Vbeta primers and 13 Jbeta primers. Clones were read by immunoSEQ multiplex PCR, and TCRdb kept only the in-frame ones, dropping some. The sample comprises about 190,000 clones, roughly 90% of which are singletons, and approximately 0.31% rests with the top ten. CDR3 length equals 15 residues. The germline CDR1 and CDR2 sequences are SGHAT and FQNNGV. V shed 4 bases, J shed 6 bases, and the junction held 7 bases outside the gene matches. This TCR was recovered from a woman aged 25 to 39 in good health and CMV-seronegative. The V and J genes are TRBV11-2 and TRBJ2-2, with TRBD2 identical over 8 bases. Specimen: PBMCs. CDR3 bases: TGTGCCAGCAGCTCGCGACTAGCGCTAGCCGGGGAGCTGTTTTTT. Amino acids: CASSSRLALAGELFF.